The 15 T cell receptor beta chains given below trace back to one sample, sequenced in a study of blood T cell repertoires in COVID-19. Some clones are missing from TCRdb's copy, which holds only in-frame ones; the method was immunoSEQ multiplex PCR. The sample includes around 100,000 clones, about 90% of them seen just once. Sequenced material: peripheral blood. The receptors here all came from a man aged 30 to 39 in a cohort sampled during active COVID-19.

This clone is a singleton in its sample. The chain has TRBV28 and TRBJ1-5; 7 positions match TRBD1. The CDR3 length is 15 residues. Germline lookup yields CDR1 MDHEN and CDR2 SYDVKM. The trim removed 5 bases at V and 7 bases at J, leaving 11 bases unmatched. The CDR3 loop is CASSEWVTGPQPQHF. For the CDR3, the DNA is TGTGCCAGCAGTGAGTGGGTGACAGGGCCCCAGCCCCAGCATTTT.

V usage is TRBV4-1 and J usage is TRBJ2-7; 12 bases fit TRBD2. Germline values: CDR1 MGHRA, CDR2 YSYEKL. The CDR3 consists of 18 residues. V gave up 1 base and J gave up 2 bases; unmatched junction bases: 9. CDR3 DNA sequence: TGCGCCAGCAGCCAAGCAGCCCTAGCGGGGGGGTCTGCCTACGAGCAGTACTTC. This encodes CASSQAALAGGSAYEQYF.

In DNA form, the CDR3 reads TGCGCCAGCAGCGACGAAACCGGACTCGCCAGGAAGGGCACAGATACGCAGTATTTT. Translation gives CASSDETGLARKGTDTQYF. This sequence joins TRBV5-1 and TRBJ2-3, with D perhaps TRBD2 (5 bases). The CDR3 extends over 19 amino acids. Trimming left V 4 bases short and J 1 base short, with 25 bases between. CDR1 is SGHRS, CDR2 YFSETQ, per germline.

The chain couples TRBV30 to TRBJ1-1; the match to TRBD1 covers 7 bases. CDR1 and CDR2 (germline): GTSNPN, SVGIG (reference sequence). CDR3 length: 14 residues. V dropped 2 bases and J dropped 9; count of bases not matched to a gene: 12. The CDR3 coding sequence is TGTGCCTGGAGTTCAGGGGGGACCGGGACTCAAGCTTTCTTT. Its translation: CAWSSGGTGTQAFF.

The CDR3 DNA is TGTGCCAGCAGTCCCCAGGGACTAGCGTACACAGATACGCAGTATTTT. Its protein product is CASSPQGLAYTDTQYF. V is TRBV6-2 or TRBV6-3 and J is TRBJ2-3, with 10 bases that match TRBD2. Germline CDR1 is MNHEY and CDR2 is SVGEGT. The CDR3 contains 16 residues. The junction had 7 bases not matched to a gene; V was cut back by 5 bases and J by 2 bases.

The chain couples TRBV3-1 (or the pseudogene TRBV3-2) to TRBJ2-6; D gene ambiguous. V lost 3 bases and J 0 bases, leaving 3 bases between the germline ends. Germline V lookup: CDR1 LGHDT, CDR2 YNNKEL (reference sequence). The CDR3 totals 14 residues. The CDR3 sequence is CASSHNSGANVLTF. The CDR3 DNA reads as TGTGCCAGCAGCCATAACTCTGGGGCCAACGTCCTGACTTTC.

DNA for the CDR3: TGTGCCAGCAGCTTAGAATTTAGCCTAGACTATGGCTACACCTTC. It codes for CASSLEFSLDYGYTF. The V call is TRBV11-3, the J call TRBJ1-2; no definite D call. Trimming pared 0 bases from V and 3 bases from J, leaving 11 bases between. The length of the CDR3 is 15 residues. CDR1 SGHNT and CDR2 YENEEA come from the germline V gene.

V and J are TRBV9 and TRBJ2-7; TRBD1 agrees at 7 bases. Unmatched junction bases numbered 6, after V lost 0 bases and J lost 3 bases. This CDR3 comprises 15 residues. The germline V gene has CDR1 SGDLS and CDR2 YYNGEE. The CDR3 reads CASSVGQGPFYEQYF. The CDR3 nucleotides read TGTGCCAGCAGCGTAGGACAGGGTCCGTTCTACGAGCAGTACTTC.

This chain connects TRBV28 to TRBJ2-4; possible D gene TRBD2, 6 bases. From germline, CDR1 is MDHEN and CDR2 SYDVKM. V was clipped by 5 bases and J by 5 bases, with 22 bases between them. CDR3 length equals 17 residues. The DNA for the CDR3 is TGTGCCAGCAGTGTCCCCCGGGGTCGGGGGTGGCAAAACATTCAGTACTTC. Its translation is CASSVPRGRGWQNIQYF. The full variable domain, rest sourced from reference TRBV28 and TRBJ2-4, is DVKVTQSSRYLVKRTGEKVFLECVQDMDHENMFWYRQDPGLGLRLIYFSYDVKMKEKGDIPEGYSVSREKKERFSLILESASTNQTSMYLCASSVPRGRGWQNIQYFGAGTRLSVL.

The CDR3: CASTGTGIGEQFF. The CDR3 bases are TGTGCCAGCACCGGGACAGGGATTGGTGAGCAGTTCTTC. The V and J genes are TRBV25-1 and TRBJ2-1; 9 bases map to TRBD1. The germline CDR1 and CDR2 sequences are MGHDK and SYGVNS. The trim removed 7 bases at V and 9 bases at J, leaving 7 bases unmatched. The CDR3 is 13 residues long.

The V and J genes are TRBV3-1 (or the pseudogene TRBV3-2) and TRBJ2-7, with 7 bases fitting TRBD1. CDR1 LGHDT and CDR2 YNNKEL come from the germline V gene (reference sequence). The length of the CDR3 is 14 residues. The junction had 7 bases not matched to a gene; V was cut back by 3 bases and J by 5 bases. CDR3 bases: TGTGCCAGCAGCCAGAATGACAGGGACCACGAGCAGTACTTC. Protein sequence: CASSQNDRDHEQYF.

This chain joins TRBV6-5 and TRBJ1-2, with TRBD1 identical over 7 bases. The CDR3 sequence is 13 residues long. Per the germline V gene, CDR1 is MNHEY and CDR2 is SVGAGI. V was pared by 6 bases and J by 8 bases, with 9 bases of the junction left unmatched. The DNA of the CDR3 is TGTGCCAGCAGCGCGGAGGGGGCGAAGGGCTACACCTTC. Protein product: CASSAEGAKGYTF.

This chain uses TRBV3-1 (or the pseudogene TRBV3-2) with TRBJ1-1, with D possibly matching TRBD1 (5 bases). The CDR3 runs 15 residues. Trimming shortened V by 4 bases and J by 4 bases, and 16 bases separated the two germline ends. Germline lookup yields CDR1 LGHDT and CDR2 YNNKEL (reference sequence). The CDR3 nucleotides are TGTGCCAGCAGCCGAAAAAGAGGCAGGGTCACTGAAGCTTTCTTT. It yields the protein CASSRKRGRVTEAFF.

This clone was found once. The V gene is TRBV3-1 (or the pseudogene TRBV3-2), the J gene TRBJ2-7; the D is unclear. Trimming removed 3 bases from V and 0 bases from J, with 18 bases in between. The CDR3 length is 17 residues. Germline V gene lookup returns CDR1 LGHDT and CDR2 YNNKEL (reference sequence). The CDR3 nucleotides read TGTGCCAGCAGCCATTTTCTGGTAGGCCGGAGCTCCTACGAGCAGTACTTC. This codes for CASSHFLVGRSSYEQYF.

The chain is built from TRBV28 and TRBJ2-1, with 9 bases matching TRBD1. With V trimmed by 5 bases and J by 3 bases, 2 bases remained unmatched. This CDR3 has 14 amino acids. Germline-derived CDR1 and CDR2 are MDHEN and SYDVKM. The DNA of the CDR3 is TGTGCCAGCAGTCAGGGACAGGGCTACAATGAGCAGTTCTTC. This encodes CASSQGQGYNEQFF.